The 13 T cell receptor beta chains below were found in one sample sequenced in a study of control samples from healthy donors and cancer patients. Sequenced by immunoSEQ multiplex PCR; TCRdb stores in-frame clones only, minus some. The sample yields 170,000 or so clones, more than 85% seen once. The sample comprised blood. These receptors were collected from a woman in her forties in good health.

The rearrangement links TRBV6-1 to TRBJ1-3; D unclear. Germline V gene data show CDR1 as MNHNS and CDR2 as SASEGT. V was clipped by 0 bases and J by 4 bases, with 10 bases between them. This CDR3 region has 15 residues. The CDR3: CASSEAPGRGNTIYF. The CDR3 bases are TGTGCCAGCAGTGAAGCGCCCGGCAGGGGAAACACCATATATTTT.

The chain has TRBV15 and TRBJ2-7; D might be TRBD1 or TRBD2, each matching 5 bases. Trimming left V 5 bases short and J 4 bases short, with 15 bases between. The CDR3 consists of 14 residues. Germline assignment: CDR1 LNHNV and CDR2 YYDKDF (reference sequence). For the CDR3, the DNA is TGTGCCACCAGCCAGCGGCAGGGACCGTACGAGCAGTACTTC. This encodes CATSQRQGPYEQYF.

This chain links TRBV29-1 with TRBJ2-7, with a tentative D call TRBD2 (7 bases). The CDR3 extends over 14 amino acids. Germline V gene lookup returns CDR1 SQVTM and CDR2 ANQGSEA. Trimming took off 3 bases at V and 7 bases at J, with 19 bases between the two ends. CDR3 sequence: CSVDLMGGGAEQYF. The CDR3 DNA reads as TGCAGCGTTGACTTAATGGGGGGGGGCGCGGAGCAGTACTTC.

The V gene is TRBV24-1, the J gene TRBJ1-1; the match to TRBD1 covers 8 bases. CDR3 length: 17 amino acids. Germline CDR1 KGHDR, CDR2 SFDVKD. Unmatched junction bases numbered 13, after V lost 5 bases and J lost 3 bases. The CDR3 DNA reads TGTGCCACCAGTGCAGACAGGGGTGGGGGTTTATACACTGAAGCTTTCTTT. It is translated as CATSADRGGGLYTEAFF.

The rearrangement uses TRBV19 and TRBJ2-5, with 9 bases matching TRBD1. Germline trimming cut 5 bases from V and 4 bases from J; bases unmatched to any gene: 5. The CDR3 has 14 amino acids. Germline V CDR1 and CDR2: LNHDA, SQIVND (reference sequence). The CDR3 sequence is CASSAGTGIETQYF. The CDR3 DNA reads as TGTGCCAGTAGTGCCGGGACAGGGATAGAGACCCAGTACTTC.

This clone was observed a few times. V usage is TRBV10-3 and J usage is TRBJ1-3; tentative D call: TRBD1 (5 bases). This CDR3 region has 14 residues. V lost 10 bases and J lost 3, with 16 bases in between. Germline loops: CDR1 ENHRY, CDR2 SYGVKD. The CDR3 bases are TGTGCCACAAGACAGCTTATGGATGGAAACACCATATATTTT. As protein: CATRQLMDGNTIYF.

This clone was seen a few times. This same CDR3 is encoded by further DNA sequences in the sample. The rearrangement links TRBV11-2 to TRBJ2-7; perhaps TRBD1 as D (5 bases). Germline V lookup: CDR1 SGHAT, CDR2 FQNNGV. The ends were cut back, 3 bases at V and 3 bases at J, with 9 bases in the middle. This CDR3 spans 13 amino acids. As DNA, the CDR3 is TGTGCCAGCAGCTTGGGGCAGCACTACGAGCAGTACTTC. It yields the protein CASSLGQHYEQYF.

The CDR3 coding sequence is TGTGCCAGCAGCTCCGGAGAGGGTACCTACAATGAGCAGTTCTTC. Its translation: CASSSGEGTYNEQFF. The chain couples TRBV5-4 to TRBJ2-1, with D possibly TRBD2 on 5 matching bases. The germline V gene encodes CDR1 SGHNT and CDR2 YYREEE (reference sequence). Trimming shortened V by 3 bases and J by 2 bases, and 12 bases separated the two germline ends. The CDR3 totals 15 residues. The full variable domain, rest sourced from reference TRBV5-4 and TRBJ2-1, is ETGVTQSPTHLIKTRGQQVTLRCSSQSGHNTVSWYQQALGQGPQFIFQYYREEENGRGNFPPRFSGLQFPNYSSELNVNALELDDSALYLCASSSGEGTYNEQFFGPGTRLTVL.

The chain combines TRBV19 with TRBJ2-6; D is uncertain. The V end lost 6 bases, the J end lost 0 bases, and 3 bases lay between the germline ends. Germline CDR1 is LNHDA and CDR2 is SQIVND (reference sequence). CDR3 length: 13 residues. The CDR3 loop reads CASRNSGANVLTF. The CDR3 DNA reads TGTGCCAGTAGGAACTCTGGGGCCAACGTCCTGACTTTC.

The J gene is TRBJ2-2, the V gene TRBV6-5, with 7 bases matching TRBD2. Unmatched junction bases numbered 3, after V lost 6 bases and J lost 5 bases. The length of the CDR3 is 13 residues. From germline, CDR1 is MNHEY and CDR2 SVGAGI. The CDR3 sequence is CASSLGGTGELFF. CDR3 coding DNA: TGTGCCAGCAGCCTCGGGGGGACCGGGGAGCTGTTTTTT.

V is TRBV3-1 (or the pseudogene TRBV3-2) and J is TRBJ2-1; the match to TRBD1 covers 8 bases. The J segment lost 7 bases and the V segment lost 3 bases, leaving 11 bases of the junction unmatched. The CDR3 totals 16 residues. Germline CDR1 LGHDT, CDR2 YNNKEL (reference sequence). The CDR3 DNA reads TGTGCCAGCAGCCATTGGGGACAGGCCGTCGGGAATGAGCAGTTCTTC. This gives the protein CASSHWGQAVGNEQFF.

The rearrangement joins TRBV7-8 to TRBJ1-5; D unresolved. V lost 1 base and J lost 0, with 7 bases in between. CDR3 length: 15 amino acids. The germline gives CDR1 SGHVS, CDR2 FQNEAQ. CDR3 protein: CASSLGAPSNQPQHF. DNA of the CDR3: TGTGCCAGCAGCTTAGGGGCACCTAGCAATCAGCCCCAGCATTTT.

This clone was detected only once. In nucleotides, the CDR3 is TGTGCCAGCAGTGAACAGGGGAACACTGAAGCTTTCTTT. Encoded protein: CASSEQGNTEAFF. The chain recombines TRBV2 with TRBJ1-1; TRBD1 might be the D (5 bases). The CDR3 totals 13 residues. Trimming stripped 2 bases from V and 1 base from J, with 5 bases between. Germline V CDR1 and CDR2: SNHLY, FYNNEI.